Listed below are T cell receptor beta chains from one sample, sequenced in a study of T cells in localized non-small cell lung cancer. Produced via immunoSEQ multiplex PCR; TCRdb's table is partial and in-frame only. The repertoire holds about 59,000 clones, with approximately 91% as singletons. This sample comprised peripheral blood, obtained before any cancer treatment. The receptor set was obtained from a man aged 40 to 75 with stage I lung adenocarcinoma. Each CDR3 is given with its conserved first and last residue. Fields, in order: D gene, V gene, J gene, clone size, CDR3 DNA, CDR3 protein. A D gene is named only where the DNA matches it firmly. Some rows have no size entry. The others give once, few or many, or a class for an expanded clone.

d_gene: TRBD1
v_gene: TRBV11-2
j_gene: TRBJ2-1
abundance: .
CDR3nt: TGTGCCAGCAGCTTCAGGACAGGACCCTACAATGAGCAGTTCTTC
CDR3aa: CASSFRTGPYNEQFF

d_gene: .
v_gene: TRBV28
j_gene: TRBJ2-7
abundance: .
CDR3nt: TGTGCCAGCAAACGGGGCTTGGGCGGCTACGAGCAGTACTTC
CDR3aa: CASKRGLGGYEQYF

d_gene: .
v_gene: TRBV5-1
j_gene: TRBJ1-2
abundance: once
CDR3nt: TGCGCCAGCAGCTACGGGTCCGGGGCTGATGGCTACACCTTC
CDR3aa: CASSYGSGADGYTF

d_gene: TRBD1
v_gene: TRBV7-9
j_gene: TRBJ1-1
abundance: .
CDR3nt: TGTGCCAGCAGCTCGGGGACAGGGCTCGCTGAAGCTTTCTTT
CDR3aa: CASSSGTGLAEAFF

d_gene: TRBD1
v_gene: TRBV5-1
j_gene: TRBJ2-7
abundance: .
CDR3nt: TGCGCCAGCAGCTTTCAGACAGGGAACTACGAGCAGTACTTC
CDR3aa: CASSFQTGNYEQYF

d_gene: .
v_gene: TRBV30
j_gene: TRBJ1-3
abundance: .
CDR3nt: TGTGCCTGGACAGCCGGGGTCGGAAACACCATATATTTT
CDR3aa: CAWTAGVGNTIYF

d_gene: TRBD2
v_gene: TRBV9
j_gene: TRBJ2-5
abundance: once
CDR3nt: TGTGCCAGCAATAGCGGGAGCAGGCAAGAGACCCAGTACTTC
CDR3aa: CASNSGSRQETQYF

d_gene: TRBD2
v_gene: TRBV6-5
j_gene: TRBJ2-1
abundance: .
CDR3nt: TGTGCCAGCAGCCTACTAGCGGGAGTTATCGATGAGCAGTTCTTC
CDR3aa: CASSLLAGVIDEQFF

d_gene: .
v_gene: TRBV28
j_gene: TRBJ1-5
abundance: medium-sized
CDR3nt: TGTGCCAGCAGTTCTAATGATCCCCAGCATTTT
CDR3aa: CASSSNDPQHF

d_gene: .
v_gene: TRBV6-5
j_gene: TRBJ2-1
abundance: .
CDR3nt: TGTGCCAGCAGTTACTCGGACAGAGACAATGAGCAGTTCTTC
CDR3aa: CASSYSDRDNEQFF

d_gene: .
v_gene: TRBV6-5
j_gene: TRBJ2-7
abundance: .
CDR3nt: TGTGCCAGCAGTCGCAGTAGTTCCCCCTACGAGCAGTACTTC
CDR3aa: CASSRSSSPYEQYF

d_gene: .
v_gene: TRBV2
j_gene: TRBJ1-5
abundance: few
CDR3nt: TGTGCCAGCAGTGACGAGGGGCCGCCCCAGCATTTT
CDR3aa: CASSDEGPPQHF

d_gene: .
v_gene: TRBV5-1
j_gene: TRBJ2-2
abundance: .
CDR3nt: TGCGCCAGCAGTCGTCTGGACGCGAACACCGGGGAGCTGTTTTTT
CDR3aa: CASSRLDANTGELFF

d_gene: .
v_gene: TRBV5-1
j_gene: TRBJ2-2
abundance: .
CDR3nt: TGCGCCAGCCGACGCCCTAACAGGGATAGCGGGGAGCTGTTTTTT
CDR3aa: CASRRPNRDSGELFF

d_gene: .
v_gene: TRBV19
j_gene: TRBJ2-7
abundance: .
CDR3nt: TGTGCCAGTAGTTCCGTTCCCAGGACAGACTACGAGCAGTACTTC
CDR3aa: CASSSVPRTDYEQYF

d_gene: .
v_gene: TRBV7-9
j_gene: TRBJ1-1
abundance: .
CDR3nt: TGTGCCAGCAGCAACGTCGGAGTGAACACTGAAGCTTTCTTT
CDR3aa: CASSNVGVNTEAFF

d_gene: .
v_gene: TRBV4-3
j_gene: TRBJ2-3
abundance: .
CDR3nt: TGCGCCAGCAGCCAAGGCCTAGGCACAGATACGCAGTATTTT
CDR3aa: CASSQGLGTDTQYF

d_gene: .
v_gene: TRBV10-3
j_gene: TRBJ2-7
abundance: .
CDR3nt: TGTGCCATCAGTGAGGCAGCCTACGAGCAGTACTTC
CDR3aa: CAISEAAYEQYF

d_gene: .
v_gene: TRBV28
j_gene: TRBJ2-7
abundance: .
CDR3nt: TGTGCCAGCAGTTCCCACAGGGTTCGCGCTTCCTACGAGCAGTACTTC
CDR3aa: CASSSHRVRASYEQYF

d_gene: TRBD2
v_gene: TRBV27
j_gene: TRBJ2-1
abundance: .
CDR3nt: TGTGCCAGCGTCCCGCGGGAGGGCCTGGGGTCCCCAAATGAGCAGTTCTTC
CDR3aa: CASVPREGLGSPNEQFF

d_gene: .
v_gene: TRBV19
j_gene: TRBJ1-5
abundance: .
CDR3nt: TGTGCCAGTAGTATCGGCAGAAATCAGCCCCAGCATTTT
CDR3aa: CASSIGRNQPQHF

d_gene: TRBD2
v_gene: TRBV2
j_gene: TRBJ2-3
abundance: .
CDR3nt: TGTGCCAGCAGTGAAGCAGGGCTAGCGGGAGCAGATACGCAGTATTTT
CDR3aa: CASSEAGLAGADTQYF

d_gene: .
v_gene: TRBV14
j_gene: TRBJ2-1
abundance: .
CDR3nt: TGTGCCAGCAGCCAAGCTTTGGTGGGGGATGAGCAGTTCTTC
CDR3aa: CASSQALVGDEQFF

d_gene: TRBD1
v_gene: TRBV28
j_gene: TRBJ2-5
abundance: .
CDR3nt: TGTGCCAGCAGTCTACCCGGGACAGGACCTCGGGGGACCCAGTACTTC
CDR3aa: CASSLPGTGPRGTQYF

d_gene: .
v_gene: TRBV21-1
j_gene: TRBJ1-5
abundance: .
CDR3nt: TGTGCCAGCATCTTTCAGGGGGCCAATTATAGCAATCAGCCCCAGCATTTT
CDR3aa: CASIFQGANYSNQPQHF

d_gene: .
v_gene: TRBV5-5
j_gene: TRBJ2-5
abundance: once
CDR3nt: TGTGCCAGCAGCTTGGATGAGGGGCTAATCGTAGAGACCCAGTACTTC
CDR3aa: CASSLDEGLIVETQYF

d_gene: .
v_gene: TRBV4-3
j_gene: TRBJ2-7
abundance: .
CDR3nt: TGCGCCAGCAGCCAAGATCGGGAGTACGAGCAGTACTTC
CDR3aa: CASSQDREYEQYF

d_gene: .
v_gene: TRBV9
j_gene: TRBJ1-1
abundance: .
CDR3nt: TGTGCCAGCAGCGTAAGAGGGGACACTGAAGCTTTCTTT
CDR3aa: CASSVRGDTEAFF

d_gene: .
v_gene: TRBV19
j_gene: TRBJ1-1
abundance: once
CDR3nt: TGTGCCAGTAGTATCGGGATCGCCGACACTGAAGCTTTCTTT
CDR3aa: CASSIGIADTEAFF

d_gene: TRBD2
v_gene: TRBV2
j_gene: TRBJ2-7
abundance: once
CDR3nt: TGTGCCAGCAGCGACAGCGGGAGACTAGCGGGTTCCTACGAGCAGTACTTC
CDR3aa: CASSDSGRLAGSYEQYF

d_gene: .
v_gene: TRBV6-1
j_gene: TRBJ1-5
abundance: .
CDR3nt: TGTGCCAGCAGTGCGGGACCTCGGGGGGGGGCGCTTAGCAATCAGCCCCAGCATTTT
CDR3aa: CASSAGPRGGALSNQPQHF